The clone carrying this T cell receptor beta chain was counted a few times. The sample is drawn from a study of T-cell reconstitution after alpha-beta-depleted transplantation in children. The TCRbeta library incorporated unique molecular identifiers. TCRdb ran MiXCR on the PCR reads and lists one entry per CDR3 protein. The table lists 450,000 to 600,000 distinct CDR3 sequences, approximately 32% of them singletons. The V gene lost 5 bases and the J gene lost 8 bases, with 10 bases spanning the gap. The germline V gene has CDR1 ENHRY and CDR2 SYGVKD. The CDR3 sequence is 12 residues long. The rearrangement links TRBV10-3 to TRBJ2-1; D gene unclear. The sequenced sample was PBMCs from the stem cell graft donor, obtained from the stem cell graft. This receptor was taken from a human donor who donated a stem cell graft to a child with aplastic anemia. The CDR3 DNA sequence: TGTGCCATCAGTCCCACCTTGGATGAGCAGTTCTTC. It codes for CAISPTLDEQFF.